Sequencing of this TCR beta chain was carried out in a study of cytomegalovirus exposure and HLA in healthy donors. Trimming pared 6 bases from V and 5 bases from J, leaving 13 bases between. This CDR3 comprises 13 residues. CDR1 and CDR2 from the germline V gene are SNHLY and FYNNEI. Notes on the study in general: In a later analysis, TCR beta V- and J-gene trimming showed a link to a missense DCLRE1C variant.

A note on this clone: Its antigen remains unknown.

Primers for the PCR totalled 60 Vbeta and 13 Jbeta. Clones were read by immunoSEQ multiplex PCR, and TCRdb kept only the in-frame ones, dropping some. The repertoire has 100,000 to 150,000 clones, just under 75% of them found once; the top ten carry 5.5% to 8.5%. Sample: PBMCs. The chain is built from TRBV2 and TRBJ1-1; D gene ambiguous. This receptor was obtained from a man in his forties in good health and CMV-seropositive. The CDR3 DNA sequence: TGTGCCAGCAGGCTGACCTGGCGGACTGAAGCTTTCTTT. This sequence encodes CASRLTWRTEAFF.